This T cell receptor beta chain stems from a study of T cell responses to AZD1222 COVID-19 vaccine. The study's findings and limits: In all cases, repertoires were sampled only after the peak T cell response. Baseline testing showed seropositivity in only five to seven AZD1222 recipients. Regions 160-218 and 743-854 dominated among vaccine-associated CD4 TCRs spanning spike.

The CDR3 covers 15 residues. V was pared by 4 bases and J by 2 bases, with 9 bases of the junction left unmatched. Per the germline V gene, CDR1 is SGHNT and CDR2 is YYREEE (reference sequence). Regarding this clone: Its specificity is not known.

Some clones are missing from TCRdb's copy, which holds only in-frame ones; the method was immunoSEQ multiplex PCR. The data show some 280,000 clones, around 93% seen once. This chain connects TRBV5-4 to TRBJ2-7, with 7 positions matching TRBD2. The TCR comes from an adult who received the AZD1222 COVID-19 vaccine. This material consisted of peripheral blood, taken 28 days after the second AZD1222 dose. The CDR3 DNA reads TGTGCCAGCAGCCCCCGGGGAGGGGAGGCCTACGAGCAGTACTTC. The encoded protein is CASSPRGGEAYEQYF.